Following are 5 T cell receptor beta chains from one sample sequenced in a study of blood T cell repertoires in COVID-19. Assay used: immunoSEQ multiplex PCR; TCRdb lists only in-frame clones, some missing. Of about 49,000 clones listed, roughly 70% were seen once; the top ten hold about 9.1%. Sequencing input: peripheral blood. Receptors originate from a woman aged 70-85 years with acute or convalescent COVID-19.

CDR3 DNA: TGTGCCAGCAGTGAACGGGGCTATGGCTACACCTTC. Residues: CASSERGYGYTF. The chain uses TRBV6-1 and TRBJ1-2; D call uncertain. This CDR3 comprises 12 residues. Germline V CDR1 and CDR2: MNHNS, SASEGT. The germline V and J ends were trimmed by 2 bases and 4 bases, with 5 bases remaining between them.

V is TRBV7-9 and J is TRBJ1-3; tentative D call: TRBD1 (5 bases). V was cut by 5 bases and J by 3 bases, with 11 bases left in between. There are 14 residues in the CDR3. Germline assignment: CDR1 SEHNR and CDR2 FQNEAQ (reference sequence). CDR3 coding DNA: TGTGCCAGCAGCCCCGGGACTCGTGGAAACACCATATATTTT. It specifies CASSPGTRGNTIYF.

This clone was detected only a few times. The chain has TRBV4-2 and TRBJ2-2, with TRBD1 matching over 8 bases. This CDR3 comprises 18 residues. The V segment lost 3 bases and the J segment 3 bases; nucleotides outside the gene matches: 12. Germline V gene sequence: CDR1 LGHNA, CDR2 YNFKEQ. The CDR3 spells CASSQTVSTGAYTGELFF. Written as DNA, the CDR3 is TGTGCCAGCAGCCAGACGGTTTCGACAGGGGCGTACACCGGGGAGCTGTTTTTT.

This clone was found a few times. This rearrangement joins TRBV7-2 to TRBJ2-7, with TRBD2 matching 9 bases. The CDR3 totals 15 residues. Germline loops: CDR1 SGHTA, CDR2 FQGNSA. The V segment lost 0 bases and the J segment 0 bases; nucleotides outside the gene matches: 0. The CDR3 sequence: CASSLASGSSYEQYF. CDR3 nucleotides: TGTGCCAGCAGCTTAGCTAGCGGGAGCTCCTACGAGCAGTACTTC.

The genes are TRBV5-8 and TRBJ2-3; 10 bases map to TRBD1. The germline V gene has CDR1 SGHTS and CDR2 YDEGEE. V lost 4 bases and J lost 4; bases outside the gene matches: 6. The CDR3 covers 15 residues. CDR3 sequence: CASSIGQGVPDTQYF. As DNA, the CDR3 is TGTGCCAGCAGCATAGGACAGGGGGTACCAGATACGCAGTATTTT.